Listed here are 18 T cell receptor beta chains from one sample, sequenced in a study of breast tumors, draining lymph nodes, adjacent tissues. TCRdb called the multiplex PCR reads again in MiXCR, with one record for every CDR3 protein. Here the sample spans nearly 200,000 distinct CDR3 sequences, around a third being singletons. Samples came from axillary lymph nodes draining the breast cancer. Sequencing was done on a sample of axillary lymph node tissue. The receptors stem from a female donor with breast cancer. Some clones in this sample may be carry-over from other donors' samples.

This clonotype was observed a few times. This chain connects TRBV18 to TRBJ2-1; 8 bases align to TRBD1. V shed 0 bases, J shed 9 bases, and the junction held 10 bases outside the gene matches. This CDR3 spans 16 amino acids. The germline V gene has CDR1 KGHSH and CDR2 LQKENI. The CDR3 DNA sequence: TGTGCCAGCTCACCACCGCAGGACAGGGCCCTCGGTGAGCAGTTCTTC. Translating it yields CASSPPQDRALGEQFF. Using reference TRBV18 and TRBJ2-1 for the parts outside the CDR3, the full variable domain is NAGVMQNPRHLVRRRGQEARLRCSPMKGHSHVYWYRQLPEEGLKFMVYLQKENIIDESGMPKERFSAEFPKEGPSILRIQQVVRGDSAAYFCASSPPQDRALGEQFFGPGTRLTVL.

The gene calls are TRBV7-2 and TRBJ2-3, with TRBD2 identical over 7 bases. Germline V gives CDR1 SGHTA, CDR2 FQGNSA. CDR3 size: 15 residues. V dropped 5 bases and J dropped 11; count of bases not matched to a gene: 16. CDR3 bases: TGTGCCAGCAGCCCTGGGGGGGGGAGGATCAATGAGCAGTATTTT. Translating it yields CASSPGGGRINEQYF.

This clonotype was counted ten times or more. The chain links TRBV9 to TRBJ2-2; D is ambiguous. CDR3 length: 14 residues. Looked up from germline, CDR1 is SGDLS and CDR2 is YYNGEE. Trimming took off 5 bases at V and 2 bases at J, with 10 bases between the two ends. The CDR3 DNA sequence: TGTGCCAGCAGTAATGGGATAAACACCGGGGAGCTGTTTTTT. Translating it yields CASSNGINTGELFF.

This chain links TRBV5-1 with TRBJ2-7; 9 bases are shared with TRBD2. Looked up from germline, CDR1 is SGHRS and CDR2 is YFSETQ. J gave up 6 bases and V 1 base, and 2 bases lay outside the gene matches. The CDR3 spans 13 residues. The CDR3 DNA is TGCGCCAGCAGCTTGACTAGCGGGCGCGAGCAGTACTTC. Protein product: CASSLTSGREQYF.

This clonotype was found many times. CDR3 loop: CSVGGGGARNGYTF. The CDR3 DNA sequence: TGCAGCGTTGGGGGCGGGGGGGCGCGGAATGGCTACACCTTC. The chain employs TRBV29-1 and TRBJ1-2; D is possibly TRBD1 (6 bases). The V gene lost 4 bases and the J gene lost 6 bases, with 18 bases spanning the gap. The length of the CDR3 is 14 residues. Germline CDR1 SQVTM, CDR2 ANQGSEA.

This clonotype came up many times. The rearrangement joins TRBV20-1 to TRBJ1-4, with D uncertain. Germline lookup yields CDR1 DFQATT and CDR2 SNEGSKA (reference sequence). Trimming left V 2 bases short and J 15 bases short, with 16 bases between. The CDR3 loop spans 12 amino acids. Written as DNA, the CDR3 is TGCAGTGCTAGAAGCGGCAGCAAATCGGTGTTTTTT. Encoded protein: CSARSGSKSVFF.

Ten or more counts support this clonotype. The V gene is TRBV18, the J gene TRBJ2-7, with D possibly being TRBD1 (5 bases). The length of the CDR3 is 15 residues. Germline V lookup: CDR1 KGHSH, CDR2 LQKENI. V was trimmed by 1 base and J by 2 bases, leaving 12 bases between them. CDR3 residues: CASSPRVDRTYEQYF. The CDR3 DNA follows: TGTGCCAGCTCACCACGAGTTGACAGAACCTACGAGCAGTACTTC.

CDR3 in amino acids: CASSFQGAGDTQYF. CDR3 nucleotide sequence: TGTGCCAGCAGTTTCCAGGGGGCGGGAGATACGCAGTATTTT. The chain links TRBV12-3 or TRBV12-4 to TRBJ2-3; 8 nucleotides align to TRBD1. With V trimmed by 3 bases and J by 5 bases, 4 bases remained unmatched. The CDR3 runs 14 residues.

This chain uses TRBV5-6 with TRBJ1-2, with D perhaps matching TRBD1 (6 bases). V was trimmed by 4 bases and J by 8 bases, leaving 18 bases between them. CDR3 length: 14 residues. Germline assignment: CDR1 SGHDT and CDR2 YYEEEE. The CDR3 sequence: CASSGRGPGAGYTF. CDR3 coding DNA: TGTGCCAGCAGCGGCCGCGGACCGGGGGCAGGCTACACCTTC. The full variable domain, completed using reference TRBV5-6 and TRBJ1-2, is DAGVTQSPTHLIKTRGQQVTLRCSPKSGHDTVSWYQQALGQGPQFIFQYYEEEERQRGNFPDRFSGHQFPNYSSELNVNALLLGDSALYLCASSGRGPGAGYTFGSGTRLTVV.

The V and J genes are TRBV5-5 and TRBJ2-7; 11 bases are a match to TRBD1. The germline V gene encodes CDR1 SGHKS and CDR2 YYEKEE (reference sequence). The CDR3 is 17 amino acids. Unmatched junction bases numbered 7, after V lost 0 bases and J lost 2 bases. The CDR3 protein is CASSLEFLGQGAYEQYF. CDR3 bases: TGTGCCAGCAGCTTGGAATTTTTGGGACAGGGGGCCTACGAGCAGTACTTC.

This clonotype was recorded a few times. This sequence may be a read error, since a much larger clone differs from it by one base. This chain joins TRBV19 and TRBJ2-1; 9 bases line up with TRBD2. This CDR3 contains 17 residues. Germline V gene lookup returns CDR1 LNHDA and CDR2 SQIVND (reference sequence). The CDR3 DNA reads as TGTGCCAGTAGTATCCTACACGGACTAGCGCCTGACAATGAGCAGTCCTTC. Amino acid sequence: CASSILHGLAPDNEQSF.

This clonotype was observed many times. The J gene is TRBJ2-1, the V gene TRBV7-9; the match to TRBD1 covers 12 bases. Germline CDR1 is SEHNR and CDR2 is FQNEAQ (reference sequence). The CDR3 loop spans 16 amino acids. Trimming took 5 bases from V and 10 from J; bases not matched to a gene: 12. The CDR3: CASSHYRDRGQGEQFF. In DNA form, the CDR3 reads TGTGCCAGCAGCCATTACCGGGACAGGGGGCAAGGAGAGCAGTTCTTC.

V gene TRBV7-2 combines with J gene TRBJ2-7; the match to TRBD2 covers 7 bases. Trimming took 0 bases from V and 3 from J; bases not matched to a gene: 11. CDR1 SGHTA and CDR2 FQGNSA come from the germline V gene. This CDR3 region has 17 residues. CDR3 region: CASSLAGGNLRFYEQYF. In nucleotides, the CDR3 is TGTGCCAGCAGCTTAGCGGGGGGGAACCTAAGGTTCTACGAGCAGTACTTC.

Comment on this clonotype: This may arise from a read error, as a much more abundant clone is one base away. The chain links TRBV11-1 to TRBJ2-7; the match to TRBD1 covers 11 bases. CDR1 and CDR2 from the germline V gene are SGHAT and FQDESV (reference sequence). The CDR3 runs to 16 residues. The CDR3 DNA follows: TGCGCCAGCAGCCCCGGACAGGGGGCTGTTACCTACGAGCAGTACTTC. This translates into CASSPGQGAVTYEQYF.

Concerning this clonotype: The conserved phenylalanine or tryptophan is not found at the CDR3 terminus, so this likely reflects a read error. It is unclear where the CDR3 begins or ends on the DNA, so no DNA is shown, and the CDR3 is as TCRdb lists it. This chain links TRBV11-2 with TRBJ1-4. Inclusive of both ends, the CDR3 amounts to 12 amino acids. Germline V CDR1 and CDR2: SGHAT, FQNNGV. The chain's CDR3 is CAGSWTSGGANI.

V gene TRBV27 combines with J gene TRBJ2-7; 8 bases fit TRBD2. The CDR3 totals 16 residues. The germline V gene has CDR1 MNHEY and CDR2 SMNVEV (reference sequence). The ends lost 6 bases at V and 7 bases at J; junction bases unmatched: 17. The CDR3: CASSPGGPIQPLEQYF. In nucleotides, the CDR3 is TGTGCCAGCAGCCCGGGAGGGCCTATACAGCCGTTGGAGCAGTACTTC.

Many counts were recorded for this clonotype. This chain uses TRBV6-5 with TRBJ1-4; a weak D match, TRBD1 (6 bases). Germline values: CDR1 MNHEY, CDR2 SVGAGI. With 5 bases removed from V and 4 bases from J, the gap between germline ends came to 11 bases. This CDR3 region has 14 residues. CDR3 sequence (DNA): TGTGCCAGCAGTAGGACAGCCGATAATGAAAAACTGTTTTTT. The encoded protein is CASSRTADNEKLFF.

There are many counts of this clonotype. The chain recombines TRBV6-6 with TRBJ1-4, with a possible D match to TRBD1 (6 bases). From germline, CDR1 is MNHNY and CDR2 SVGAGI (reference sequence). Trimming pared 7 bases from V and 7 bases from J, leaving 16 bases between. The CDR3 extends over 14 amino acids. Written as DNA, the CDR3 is TGTGCCAGCACCTTAAGGGGGTCCGGTGAAAAACTGTTTTTT. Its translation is CASTLRGSGEKLFF.